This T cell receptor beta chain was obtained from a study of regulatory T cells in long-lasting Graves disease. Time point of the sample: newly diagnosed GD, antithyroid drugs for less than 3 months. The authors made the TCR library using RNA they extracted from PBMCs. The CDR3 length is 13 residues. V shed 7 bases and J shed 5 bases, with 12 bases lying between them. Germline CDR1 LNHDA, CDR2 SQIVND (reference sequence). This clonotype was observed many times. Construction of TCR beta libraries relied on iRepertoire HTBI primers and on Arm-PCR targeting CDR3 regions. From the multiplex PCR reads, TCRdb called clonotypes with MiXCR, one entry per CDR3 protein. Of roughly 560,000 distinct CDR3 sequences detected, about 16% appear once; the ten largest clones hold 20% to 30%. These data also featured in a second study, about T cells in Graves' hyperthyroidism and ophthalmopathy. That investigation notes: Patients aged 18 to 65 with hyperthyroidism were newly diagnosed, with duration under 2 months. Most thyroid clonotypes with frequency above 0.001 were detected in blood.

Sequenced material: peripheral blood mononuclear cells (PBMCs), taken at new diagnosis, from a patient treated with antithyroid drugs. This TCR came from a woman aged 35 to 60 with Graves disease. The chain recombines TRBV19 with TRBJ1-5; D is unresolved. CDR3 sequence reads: CASTDGGDQPQHF. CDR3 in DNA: TGTGCCAGTACCGATGGTGGGGATCAGCCCCAGCATTTT.